Listed below are T cell receptor beta chains from one sample, sequenced in a study of blood T cell dynamics during melanoma immunotherapy. Libraries were prepared by immunoSEQ multiplex PCR; TCRdb keeps only in-frame clonotypes and omits some of them. The sample lists under 3,500 clones, 87% occurring once. Sample: blood, taken from a patient treated with checkpoint blockade. The receptors derive from a human donor with melanoma. CDR3s include the opening cysteine and the closing phenylalanine or tryptophan. D genes are given only for firm matches. A clone size is listed for some rows: how often the clone was seen (once, few, many), or a class if it is expanded.

NA	TRBJ1-1	TRBV7-2	NA	TGTGCCAGCAGCACCTGGGGCAGGAACACTGAAGCTTTCTTT	CASSTWGRNTEAFF
NA	TRBJ2-7	TRBV27	NA	TGTGCCAGCTCCGCAGAACTCTTCCACGAGCAGTACTTC	CASSAELFHEQYF
NA	TRBJ2-2	TRBV19	TRBD2	TGTGCCAGTAGTTCCCAAGCTAGCGGGAGGACCGGGGAGCTGTTTTTT	CASSSQASGRTGELFF
NA	TRBJ2-3	TRBV11-1	NA	TGTGCCAGCAGCTCCTGGGGCGTACCTAGCACAGATACGCAGTATTTT	CASSSWGVPSTDTQYF
NA	TRBJ1-4	TRBV6-7	NA	TGTGCCAGCAGTGAGACGGGACCTAATGAAAAACTGTTTTTT	CASSETGPNEKLFF
NA	TRBJ2-2	TRBV28	TRBD2	TGTGCCAGCAGCTCGGGACTAGCGGGTAACACCGGGGAGCTGTTTTTT	CASSSGLAGNTGELFF
NA	TRBJ2-1	TRBV7-6	TRBD2	TGTGCCAGCAGCGTAAGCCTCGGGCTAGCGGTGAATAATGAGCAGTTCTTC	CASSVSLGLAVNNEQFF
NA	TRBJ2-3	TRBV7-8	TRBD2	TGTGCCAGCAGCCCTCCGGGACTAGTGCGTGGCACAGATACGCAGTATTTT	CASSPPGLVRGTDTQYF
NA	TRBJ2-3	TRBV4-2	NA	TGTGCCAGCAGCCAAGAAATAGGGCGAGGCACAGATACGCAGTATTTT	CASSQEIGRGTDTQYF
NA	TRBJ2-7	TRBV5-1	NA	TGCGCCAGCAGCTTGTTAGGGAGCCTCTACGAGCAGTACTTC	CASSLLGSLYEQYF
NA	TRBJ1-2	TRBV7-9	NA	TGTGCCAGCAGCTTAGTGTCCTATGGCTACACCTTC	CASSLVSYGYTF
NA	TRBJ2-7	TRBV7-9	NA	TGTGCCAGCAGCTTAGGTCCGACAGGAAATTACGAGCAGTACTTC	CASSLGPTGNYEQYF
NA	TRBJ2-7	TRBV11-2	TRBD1	TGTGCCAGCTACGGAATCGGGACAGGGACATACCCCGTCTCCTACGAGCAGTACTTC	CASYGIGTGTYPVSYEQYF
NA	TRBJ1-2	TRBV7-9	NA	TGTGCCAGCAGCTTAACGGGAGCAGGTGCTTATGGCTACACCTTC	CASSLTGAGAYGYTF
NA	TRBJ2-4	TRBV29-1	NA	TGCAGCGTGACTAGTTTAAACATTCAGTACTTC	CSVTSLNIQYF
NA	TRBJ1-6	TRBV10-1	NA	TGCGCCAGCACTGAGGACAGCCATTCACCCCTCCACTTT	CASTEDSHSPLHF
NA	TRBJ2-1	TRBV11-3	TRBD1	TGTGCCAGCAGCTTAGTATGGACCGGACAGGGGGATTCCGATGAGCAGTTCTTC	CASSLVWTGQGDSDEQFF
once	TRBJ2-1	TRBV7-2	TRBD2	TGTGCCAGCAGCTCCCGCGGGGGGGGTCTCCCACCTGAGCAGTTCTTC	CASSSRGGGLPPEQFF
once	TRBJ2-6	TRBV19	NA	TGTGCCAGCGGGATCTCCTTCCTCTCTGGGGCCAACGTCCTGACTTTC	CASGISFLSGANVLTF
NA	TRBJ2-3	TRBV23-1	TRBD2	TGCGCCAGCAGCCAAGGACTAGCGGGAGTGGTTACGCAGTATTTT	CASSQGLAGVVTQYF
NA	TRBJ2-1	TRBV29-1	TRBD2	TGCAGCGTTGAACTCGGGACTAGCAGAAATGAGCAGTTCTTC	CSVELGTSRNEQFF
NA	TRBJ1-5	TRBV6-1	NA	TGTGCCAGCAGTGAATTCGGGGGCCAGCCTGATCAGCCCCAGCATTTT	CASSEFGGQPDQPQHF
NA	TRBJ1-4	TRBV19	NA	TGTGCCAGTAGTATAAGTGAAAAACTGTTTTTT	CASSISEKLFF
NA	TRBJ2-3	TRBV28	NA	TGTGCCACCCGGGGGAGAGGCACAGATACGCAGTATTTT	CATRGRGTDTQYF
NA	TRBJ1-2	TRBV9	TRBD1	TGTGCCAGCAGCGTCACTGGGACAGGCGCCTATGGCTACACCTTC	CASSVTGTGAYGYTF
NA	TRBJ2-7	TRBV25-1	NA	TGTGCCAGCGGTCGTGGGTACGAGCAGTACTTC	CASGRGYEQYF
NA	TRBJ1-1	TRBV5-6	NA	TGTGCCAGCAGCTTGGGGCAGGCGGCGATGATATATAGTGACACTGAAGCTTTCTTT	CASSLGQAAMIYSDTEAFF
NA	TRBJ2-2	TRBV29-1	NA	TGCAGCGTTGAAATAGGACTAAACACCGGGGAGCTGTTTTTT	CSVEIGLNTGELFF
NA	TRBJ2-7	TRBV4-1	NA	TGCGCCAGCAGCCAAGAACGGGGAGACTACGAGCAGTACTTC	CASSQERGDYEQYF
NA	TRBJ2-7	TRBV11-3	NA	TGTGCCAGCAGCTTAGGTTTGGGCGACGAGCAGTACTTC	CASSLGLGDEQYF
NA	TRBJ1-2	TRBV5-6	NA	TGTGCCAGCAGCTTGGGCAGGGCCTATGGCTACACCTTC	CASSLGRAYGYTF
NA	TRBJ2-1	TRBV28	TRBD2	TGTGCCAGCAGGAAAACCGGACTAGCGGGAGATGTTGAGCAGTTCTTC	CASRKTGLAGDVEQFF
NA	TRBJ2-1	TRBV29-1	NA	TGCAGCGTTGCGGATGCCCCCCCGCCCAATGAGCAGTTCTTC	CSVADAPPPNEQFF
few	TRBJ2-7	TRBV5-1	NA	TGCGCCAGCAGCTTCGACACAGGGAACCACGAGCAGTACTTC	CASSFDTGNHEQYF
NA	TRBJ1-6	TRBV25-1	TRBD1	TGTGCCAGCAGAGAAACGGTATCGGGACAGGGGGCTTCACCCCTCCACTTT	CASRETVSGQGASPLHF
NA	TRBJ1-3	TRBV4-1	NA	TGCGCCAGCAGCCAAGATCGATTCGGTGCTGGAAACACCATATATTTT	CASSQDRFGAGNTIYF
NA	TRBJ2-1	TRBV18	TRBD2	TGTGCCAGCTCAACGCTAGCGGGGAATGAGCAGTTCTTC	CASSTLAGNEQFF
NA	TRBJ1-2	TRBV18	TRBD1	TGTGCCAGCTCCCCGGACAGGGGAGATGGCTACACCTTC	CASSPDRGDGYTF
NA	TRBJ1-1	TRBV6-1	NA	TGTGCCAGCAGTGAAGCGCGGCAGGGAAACACTGAAGCTTTCTTT	CASSEARQGNTEAFF
NA	TRBJ1-1	TRBV9	NA	TGTGCCAGCAGCGTAGATGTCGGACAGAACACTGAAGCTTTCTTT	CASSVDVGQNTEAFF
NA	TRBJ2-1	TRBV19	TRBD2	TGTGCCAGTAGTGCCGGGGCTAGCGGGAGTGTCTACAATGAGCAGTTCTTC	CASSAGASGSVYNEQFF
NA	TRBJ1-1	TRBV7-2	NA	TGTGCCAGCAGCTTAGGGACAGTGAACACTGAAGCTTTCTTT	CASSLGTVNTEAFF
NA	TRBJ2-7	TRBV14	TRBD1	TGTGCCAGCAGCCTCGGCCCCAAAGGACAGGGTTCCTACGAGCAGTACTTC	CASSLGPKGQGSYEQYF
NA	TRBJ2-7	TRBV28	NA	TGTGCCAGCAGTGGGGACTGGCGGCAACACGGGTACGAGCAGTACTTC	CASSGDWRQHGYEQYF
NA	TRBJ2-5	TRBV7-3	NA	TGTGCCAGCAGCCTCCATTTTCGGACCCAGTACTTC	CASSLHFRTQYF
NA	TRBJ2-1	TRBV7-8	TRBD2	TGTGCCAGCAGCTTAGGAGCGGGAGGGACCAATGAGCAGTTCTTC	CASSLGAGGTNEQFF
NA	TRBJ1-2	TRBV30	NA	TGTGCCTGGAACCGGGACGGAAACTATGGCTACACCTTC	CAWNRDGNYGYTF
few	TRBJ2-2	TRBV5-1	NA	TGCGCCAGCAGCCTGTCTAGCGCCGACACCGGGGAGCTGTTTTTT	CASSLSSADTGELFF
NA	TRBJ1-4	TRBV5-1	NA	TGCGCCAGCAGCTTGGGGACAGTGCCAACTAATGAAAAACTGTTTTTT	CASSLGTVPTNEKLFF
NA	TRBJ1-5	TRBV28	TRBD1	TGTGCCAGCAGTTTACCGGGGACAGGCAATCAGCCCCAGCATTTT	CASSLPGTGNQPQHF
NA	TRBJ2-6	TRBV6-5	NA	TGTGCCAGCACCATCGGGTCTGGGGCCAACGTCCTGACTTTC	CASTIGSGANVLTF
NA	TRBJ2-3	TRBV11-2	TRBD2	TGTGCCAGCAGCCGTGGCAAGCGGGAGTCAGATACGCAGTATTTT	CASSRGKRESDTQYF
NA	TRBJ2-7	TRBV11-2	NA	TGTGCCAGCAGCTCCGGCCGGACCACCTACGAGCAGTACTTC	CASSSGRTTYEQYF
NA	TRBJ1-2	TRBV7-6	NA	TGTGCCAGCAGCTTGCGGGAGGACTACACCTTC	CASSLREDYTF
once	TRBJ1-2	TRBV27	NA	TGTGCCAGCAGTTTATCGGCAGGGGCTGGCTACACCTTC	CASSLSAGAGYTF
NA	TRBJ2-1	TRBV11-2	TRBD2	TGTGCCAGCAGCTTTAGCGGGTACGAGCAGTTCTTC	CASSFSGYEQFF
NA	TRBJ2-5	TRBV5-1	TRBD2	TGCGCCAGCAGCGCTAGCGGGAGTTGGGGTGAGACCCAGTACTTC	CASSASGSWGETQYF